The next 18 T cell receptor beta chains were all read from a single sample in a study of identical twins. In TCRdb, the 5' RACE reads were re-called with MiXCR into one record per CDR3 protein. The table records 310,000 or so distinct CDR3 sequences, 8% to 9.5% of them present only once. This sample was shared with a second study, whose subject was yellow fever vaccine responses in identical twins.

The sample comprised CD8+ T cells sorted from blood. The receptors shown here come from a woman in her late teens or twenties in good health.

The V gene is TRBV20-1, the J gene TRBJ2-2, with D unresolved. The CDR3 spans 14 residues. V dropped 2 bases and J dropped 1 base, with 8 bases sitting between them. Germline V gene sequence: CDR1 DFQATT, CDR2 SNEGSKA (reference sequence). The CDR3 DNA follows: TGCAGTGCTAGATCCTTACAGAACACCGGGGAGCTGTTTTTT. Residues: CSARSLQNTGELFF.

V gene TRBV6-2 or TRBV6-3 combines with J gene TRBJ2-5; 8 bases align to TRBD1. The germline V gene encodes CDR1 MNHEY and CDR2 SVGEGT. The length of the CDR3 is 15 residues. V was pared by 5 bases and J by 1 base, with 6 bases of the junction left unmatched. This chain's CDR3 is CASSQLGTGQETQYF. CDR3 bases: TGTGCCAGCAGTCAACTAGGGACAGGCCAAGAGACCCAGTACTTC.

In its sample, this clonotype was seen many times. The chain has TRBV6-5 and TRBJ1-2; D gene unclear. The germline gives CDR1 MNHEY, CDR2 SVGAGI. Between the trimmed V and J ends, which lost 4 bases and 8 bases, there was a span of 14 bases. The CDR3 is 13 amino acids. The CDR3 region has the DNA TGTGCCAGCAGTTTGACACCTTTGGGGGGCTACACCTTC. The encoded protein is CASSLTPLGGYTF.

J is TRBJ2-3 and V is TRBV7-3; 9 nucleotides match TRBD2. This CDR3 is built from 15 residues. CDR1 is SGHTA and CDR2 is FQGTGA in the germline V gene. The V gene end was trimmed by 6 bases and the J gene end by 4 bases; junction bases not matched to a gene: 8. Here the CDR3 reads CASRNAGGPPDTQYF. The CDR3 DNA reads TGTGCCAGCAGGAATGCGGGGGGGCCCCCAGATACGCAGTATTTT. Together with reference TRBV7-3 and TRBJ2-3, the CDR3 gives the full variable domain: GAGVSQTPSNKVTEKGKYVELRCDPISGHTALYWYRQSLGQGPEFLIYFQGTGAADDSGLPNDRFFAVRPEGSVSTLKIQRTERGDSAVYLCASRNAGGPPDTQYFGPGTRLTVL.

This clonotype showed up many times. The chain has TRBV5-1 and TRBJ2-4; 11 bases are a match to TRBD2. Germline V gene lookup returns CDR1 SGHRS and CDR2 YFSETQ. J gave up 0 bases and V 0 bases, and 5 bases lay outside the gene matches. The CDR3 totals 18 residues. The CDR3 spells CASSLGLAGLLAKNIQYF. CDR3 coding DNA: TGCGCCAGCAGCTTGGGACTAGCGGGACTTTTAGCCAAAAACATTCAGTACTTC.

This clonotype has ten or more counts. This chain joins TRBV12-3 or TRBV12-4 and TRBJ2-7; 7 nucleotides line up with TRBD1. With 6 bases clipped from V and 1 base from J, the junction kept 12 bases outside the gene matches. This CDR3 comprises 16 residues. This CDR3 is CASRASRDRVSYEQYF. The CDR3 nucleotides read TGTGCCAGCAGAGCCAGCCGGGACAGAGTTTCCTACGAGCAGTACTTC.

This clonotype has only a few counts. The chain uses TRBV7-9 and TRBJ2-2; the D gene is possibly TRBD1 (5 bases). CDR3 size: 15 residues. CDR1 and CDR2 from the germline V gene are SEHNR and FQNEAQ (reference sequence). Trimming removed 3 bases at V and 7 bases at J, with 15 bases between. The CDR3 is CASSFLQGTGGELFF. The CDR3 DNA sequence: TGTGCCAGCAGCTTTCTTCAGGGTACGGGCGGGGAGCTGTTTTTT.

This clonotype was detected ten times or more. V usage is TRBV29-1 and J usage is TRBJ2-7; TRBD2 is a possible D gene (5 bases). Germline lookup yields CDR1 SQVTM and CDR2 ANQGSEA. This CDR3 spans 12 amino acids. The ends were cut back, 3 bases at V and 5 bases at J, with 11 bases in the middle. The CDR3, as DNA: TGCAGCGTTGAGGACCAGCGGCACGAGCAGTACTTC. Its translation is CSVEDQRHEQYF.

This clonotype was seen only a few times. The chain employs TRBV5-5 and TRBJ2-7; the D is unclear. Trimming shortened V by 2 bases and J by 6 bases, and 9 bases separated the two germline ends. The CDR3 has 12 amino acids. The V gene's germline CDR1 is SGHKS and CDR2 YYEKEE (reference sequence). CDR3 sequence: CASSLIVTEQYF. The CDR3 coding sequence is TGTGCCAGCAGCTTAATAGTCACCGAGCAGTACTTC.

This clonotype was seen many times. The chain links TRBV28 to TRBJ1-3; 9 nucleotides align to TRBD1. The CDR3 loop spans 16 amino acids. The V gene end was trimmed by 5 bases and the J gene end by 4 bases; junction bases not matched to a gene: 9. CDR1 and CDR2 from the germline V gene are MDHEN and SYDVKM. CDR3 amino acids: CASSDDRGYVGNTIYF. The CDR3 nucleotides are TGTGCCAGCAGTGACGACAGGGGGTACGTGGGAAACACCATATATTTT.

The CDR3 is CSVPEGAGTDTQYF. For the CDR3, the DNA is TGCAGCGTGCCCGAGGGGGCTGGCACAGATACGCAGTATTTT. This chain uses TRBV29-1 with TRBJ2-3, with TRBD1 matching over 7 bases. Germline CDR1 and CDR2: SQVTM and ANQGSEA. This CDR3 comprises 14 residues. The J segment lost 1 base and the V segment lost 6 bases, leaving 7 bases of the junction unmatched.

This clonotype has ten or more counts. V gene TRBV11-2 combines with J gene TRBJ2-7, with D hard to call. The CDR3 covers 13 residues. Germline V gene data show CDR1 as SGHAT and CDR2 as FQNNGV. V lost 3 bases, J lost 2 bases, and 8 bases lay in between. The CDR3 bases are TGTGCCAGCAGCTTCGGTTATCCCTACGAGCAGTACTTC. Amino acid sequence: CASSFGYPYEQYF.

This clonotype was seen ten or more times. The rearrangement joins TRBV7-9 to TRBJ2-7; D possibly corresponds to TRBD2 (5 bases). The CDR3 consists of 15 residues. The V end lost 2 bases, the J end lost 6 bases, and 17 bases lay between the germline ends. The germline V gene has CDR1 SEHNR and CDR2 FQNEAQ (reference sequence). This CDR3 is CASSLREQHRGEQYF. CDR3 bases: TGTGCCAGCAGCTTACGGGAACAGCACCGGGGCGAGCAGTACTTC.

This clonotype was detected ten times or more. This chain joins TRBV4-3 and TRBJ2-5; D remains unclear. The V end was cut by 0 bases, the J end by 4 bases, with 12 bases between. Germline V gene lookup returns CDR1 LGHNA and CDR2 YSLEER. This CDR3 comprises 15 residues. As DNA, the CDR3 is TGCGCCAGCAGCCAAGATCTGAGTCGACGAGAGACCCAGTACTTC. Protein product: CASSQDLSRRETQYF.

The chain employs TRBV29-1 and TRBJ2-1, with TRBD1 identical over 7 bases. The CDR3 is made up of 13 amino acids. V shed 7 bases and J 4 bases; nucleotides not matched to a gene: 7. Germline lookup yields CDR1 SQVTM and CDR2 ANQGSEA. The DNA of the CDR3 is TGCAGCGGGGCACAGACAGGGTACAATGAGCAGTTCTTC. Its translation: CSGAQTGYNEQFF.

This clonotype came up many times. The CDR3 protein is CASSYGDPSTDTQYF. The CDR3 region has the DNA TGCGCCAGCAGCTACGGGGACCCAAGCACAGATACGCAGTATTTT. J is TRBJ2-3 and V is TRBV5-1; D is tentatively TRBD1 or TRBD2 (5 bases each). V lost 3 bases and J 0 bases, leaving 11 bases between the germline ends. Germline CDR1 and CDR2: SGHRS and YFSETQ. This CDR3 has 15 residues.

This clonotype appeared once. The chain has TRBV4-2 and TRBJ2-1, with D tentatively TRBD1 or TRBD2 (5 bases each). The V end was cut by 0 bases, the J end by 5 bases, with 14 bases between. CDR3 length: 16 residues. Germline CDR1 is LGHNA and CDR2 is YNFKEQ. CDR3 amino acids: CASSQEEGAGHNEQFF. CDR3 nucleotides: TGTGCCAGCAGCCAAGAGGAAGGGGCGGGCCACAATGAGCAGTTCTTC.

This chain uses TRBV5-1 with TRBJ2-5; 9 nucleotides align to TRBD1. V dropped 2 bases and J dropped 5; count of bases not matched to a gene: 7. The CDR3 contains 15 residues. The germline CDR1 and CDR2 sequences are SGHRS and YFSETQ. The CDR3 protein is CASSFDRTGVETQYF. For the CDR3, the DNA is TGCGCCAGCAGCTTCGACCGGACAGGGGTGGAGACCCAGTACTTC. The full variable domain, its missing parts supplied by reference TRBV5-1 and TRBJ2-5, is KAGVTQTPRYLIKTRGQQVTLSCSPISGHRSVSWYQQTPGQGLQFLFEYFSETQRNKGNFPGRFSGRQFSNSRSEMNVSTLELGDSALYLCASSFDRTGVETQYFGPGTRLLVL.